The clone carrying this T cell receptor beta chain was seen only a few times. Its cognate antigen is unknown. The sample comes from a study of blood T cells in healthy people across ages. Study-level points and caveats: With unsorted PBMCs, a conclusive comparison of naive versus antigen-experienced cells was not possible.

A second roughly 6 to 12 cycle PCR used barcoded and J-beta primers. TCRdb called the 5' RACE reads again in MiXCR, with one record for every CDR3 protein. Of 920,000 or so distinct CDR3 sequences listed, 45% are singletons. Sequenced material: blood. The TCR comes from a woman aged 55-70 years in good health.

The CDR3 sequence is CASSQDRGASGYTF. The CDR3 bases are TGTGCCAGCAGCCAAGATCGGGGGGCGAGTGGCTACACCTTC. The rearrangement joins TRBV4-2 to TRBJ1-2; D might be TRBD1 (6 bases). Germline V CDR1 and CDR2: LGHNA, YNFKEQ. Trimming pared 0 bases from V and 7 bases from J, leaving 12 bases between. The CDR3 has 14 residues.